A selection of T cell receptor beta chains follows, all from one sample in a study of shared clonotypes between healthy human individuals. Clones were sequenced by immunoSEQ multiplex PCR, and TCRdb holds only the in-frame ones, with some missing. Of roughly 2,000,000 clones listed, 85% to 95% were seen once; the top ten hold more than 1.5%. Sequences were obtained from naive CD8+ T cells from PBMCs. The receptor source for this set is a man between 18 and 35 years old in good health. Some clones in this sample may be carry-over from other donors' samples. CDR3s include the opening cysteine and the closing phenylalanine or tryptophan. The order of the fields is J gene, D gene, V gene, clone size, CDR3 DNA, CDR3 protein. A D gene is named only where the DNA matches it firmly. Size values are once, few and many counts, or a class for expanded clones, and some rows have none.

TRBJ2-1	TRBD2	TRBV7-3	-	TGTGCCAGCAGCTTAAGGGCAGGGGGCCTAGCGGGAGCCTGGAATGAGCAGTTCTTC	CASSLRAGGLAGAWNEQFF
TRBJ2-5	TRBD1	TRBV5-6	-	TGTGCCAGCAGCTTTTGGGTCCCCAGGGGGATAGAGACCCAGTACTTC	CASSFWVPRGIETQYF
TRBJ2-7	-	TRBV4-1	once	TGCGCCAGCAGCTTTCTTGAGGGTTTATACGAGCAGTACTTC	CASSFLEGLYEQYF
TRBJ2-3	TRBD1	TRBV10-3	-	TGTGCCATCAGTGAGGACAGGGTTAGTGCAGATACGCAGTATTTT	CAISEDRVSADTQYF
TRBJ2-1	-	TRBV6-5	-	TGTGCCAGCAGTTACGGGGCGACCTACAATGAGCAGTTCTTC	CASSYGATYNEQFF
TRBJ2-7	-	TRBV27	-	TGTGCCAGCAGTTGGGGGGCGGCCTACGAGCAGTACTTC	CASSWGAAYEQYF
TRBJ2-3	-	TRBV28	-	TGTGCCAGCAGGGGCAGCGCGGCAGATACGCAGTATTTT	CASRGSAADTQYF
TRBJ1-2	-	TRBV13	-	TGTGCCAGCAGCGAGACAGTTCAGGTTAACTATGGCTACACCTTC	CASSETVQVNYGYTF
TRBJ2-7	-	TRBV28	-	TGTGCCAGCAGTCTCTCCTTACGCTCCTACGAGCAGTACTTC	CASSLSLRSYEQYF
TRBJ2-7	-	TRBV27	-	TGTGCCAGCAGTTCGAGGCAGGGTGCCTACGAGCAGTACTTC	CASSSRQGAYEQYF
TRBJ2-7	-	TRBV2	-	TGTGCCAGCAGTGTGGGGGGGCCCTACGAGCAGTACTTC	CASSVGGPYEQYF
TRBJ2-1	-	TRBV2	once	TGTGCCAGCAGTGAAGGCCTCAGCTCCTACAATGAGCAGTTCTTC	CASSEGLSSYNEQFF
TRBJ2-3	TRBD2	TRBV28	-	TGTGCCAGCAGTTCTCTCGGATCCGGGAGGACAGATACGCAGTATTTT	CASSSLGSGRTDTQYF
TRBJ2-6	-	TRBV27	-	TGTGCCAGCAGTTTTGTGGGAACTGGGGCCAACGTCCTGACTTTC	CASSFVGTGANVLTF
TRBJ2-7	TRBD1	TRBV19	-	TGTGCCAGTACCAAGGGACAGAACTACGAGCAGTACTTC	CASTKGQNYEQYF
TRBJ2-7	-	TRBV4-1	-	TGCGCCAGCAGCCAAGACTACAGTGCAGCCTACGAGCAGTACTTC	CASSQDYSAAYEQYF
TRBJ1-5	TRBD1	TRBV28	-	TGTGCCAGCAGGTGGGGGACAGCGAACAATCAGCCCCAGCATTTT	CASRWGTANNQPQHF
TRBJ2-3	-	TRBV4-1	-	TGCGCCAGCAGCCAACAACCTACTAGATCAGATACGCAGTATTTT	CASSQQPTRSDTQYF
TRBJ2-7	TRBD1	TRBV5-8	-	TGTGCCAGCAGCTTCTGGACAGGGGAACTTAGCGAGCAGTACTTC	CASSFWTGELSEQYF
TRBJ1-3	TRBD1	TRBV5-8	-	TGTGCCAGCAGCCAAGACAGGGGCTCTGGAAACACCATATATTTT	CASSQDRGSGNTIYF
TRBJ1-4	TRBD1	TRBV6-6	-	TGTGCCAGCAGTTACTCAGGGGGCGCAAATGAAAAACTGTTTTTT	CASSYSGGANEKLFF
TRBJ2-7	-	TRBV28	-	TGTGCCAGCAGCCCCCCAGGGGGGCCTCCCAACTTC	CASSPPGGPPNF
TRBJ2-7	TRBD1	TRBV4-1	-	TGCGCCAGCAGCCCCTCGGGGGACAGGGACCACGAGCAGTACTTC	CASSPSGDRDHEQYF
TRBJ2-1	TRBD2	TRBV6-4	-	TGTGCCAGCAGTGATTATAGCGGGAGTGGAAATGAGCAGTTCTTC	CASSDYSGSGNEQFF
TRBJ2-1	-	TRBV9	-	TGTGCCAGCAGCGTAGAAGGGGACAATGAGCAGTTCTTC	CASSVEGDNEQFF
TRBJ1-1	TRBD1	TRBV29-1	-	TGCAGCGTTGTTGGTAGGGACAGGGACACTGAAGCTTTCTTT	CSVVGRDRDTEAFF
TRBJ2-2	-	TRBV15	-	TGTGCCACCAGCCCACGCCAGATGATACAGGGCCCCGGGGAGCTGTTTTTT	CATSPRQMIQGPGELFF
TRBJ2-7	-	TRBV5-1	-	TGCGCCAGCGCGGGGTGGGGGGCGCGCGGCTACGAGCAGTACTTC	CASAGWGARGYEQYF
TRBJ2-7	TRBD2	TRBV7-9	-	TGTGCCAGCAGCTTAGTCAGACTAGCGGGAACCGAGCAGTACTTC	CASSLVRLAGTEQYF
TRBJ1-1	-	TRBV9	-	TGTGCCAGCAGCCCCTCGGGACACGGTCGGGCTTTCTTT	CASSPSGHGRAFF
TRBJ2-7	-	TRBV5-1	-	TGCGCCAGCAGCTTGACAACAGGGTCCTACGAGCAGTACTTC	CASSLTTGSYEQYF
TRBJ2-7	-	TRBV4-1	-	TGCGCCAGCAGCCAACTGGCAGGGGCCACCTACGAGCAGTACTTC	CASSQLAGATYEQYF
TRBJ2-7	-	TRBV27	-	TGTGCCAGCAGTGCAACCCGGGACGAGTACGAGCAGTACTTC	CASSATRDEYEQYF
TRBJ2-5	-	TRBV4-3	-	TGCGCCAGCAGCCCCGAGGGGGTAGGAGAGACCCAGTACTTC	CASSPEGVGETQYF
TRBJ2-7	-	TRBV2	-	TGTGCCAGCAGTGGCGGGATCTGGGAGCAGTACTTC	CASSGGIWEQYF
TRBJ2-2	-	TRBV6-5	-	TGTGCCAGCTCAGTCAGGGTTGGGGCCGGGGAGCTGTTTTTT	CASSVRVGAGELFF
TRBJ2-7	-	TRBV28	-	TGTGCCAGCAGCCCCAGGGGGGAGCGCTCCTACGAGCAGTACTTC	CASSPRGERSYEQYF
TRBJ2-4	TRBD2	TRBV11-3	-	TGTGCCAGCAGCCCCGGCGGGGCGGGAGAGGACATTCAGTACTTC	CASSPGGAGEDIQYF
TRBJ2-1	-	TRBV11-2	-	TGTGCCAGCAGCTTAGTTAGCAGCTACAATGAGCAGTTCTTC	CASSLVSSYNEQFF
TRBJ2-5	-	TRBV5-6	-	TGTGCCAGCAGCCCTCCCCGTTGGGGGGAAGACCAAGAGACCCAGTACTTC	CASSPPRWGEDQETQYF